This T cell receptor beta chain appears in the sequencing data of a study of metastatic and nonmetastatic thyroid tumors. Study-wide context: Repertoires of blood and of tissue (tumor or nodule) from malignant and benign thyroid patients were compared.

Study findings and constraints: Versus benign nodules, malignant thyroid tumors reportedly had significantly higher TCR beta diversity, in blood and tumor.

No patient had received any treatment before thyroid surgery. Original processing methods: CDR3 was compared across clinicopathological groups, and the resulting differences were used to build a distant-metastasis classifier for papillary thyroid cancer. TCRdb redid the clone calls on the PCR reads using MiXCR. V and J calls and clone size were set by TCRdb, not the authors. The top ten hold about 10% of the sample, which has 15,000 to 20,000 clones, 22% seen once. The CDR3 runs 14 residues. Germline values: CDR1 MNHNS, CDR2 SASEGT. Of note for this clone: Antigen unknown. Germline and junction disagree at one end, which may indicate a read error.

The receptor's source is a male donor with papillary thyroid cancer or a benign thyroid nodule (not recorded which). Some clones in this sample may be carry-over from other donors' samples. This rearrangement joins TRBV6-1 to TRBJ2-1; 11 nucleotides line up with TRBD2. Specimen: tumor tissue. CDR3 loop: CACRPSGGSNEQFF. CDR3 nucleotide sequence: TGTGCCTGCAGGCCTAGCGGGGGGTCCAATGAGCAGTTCTTC.